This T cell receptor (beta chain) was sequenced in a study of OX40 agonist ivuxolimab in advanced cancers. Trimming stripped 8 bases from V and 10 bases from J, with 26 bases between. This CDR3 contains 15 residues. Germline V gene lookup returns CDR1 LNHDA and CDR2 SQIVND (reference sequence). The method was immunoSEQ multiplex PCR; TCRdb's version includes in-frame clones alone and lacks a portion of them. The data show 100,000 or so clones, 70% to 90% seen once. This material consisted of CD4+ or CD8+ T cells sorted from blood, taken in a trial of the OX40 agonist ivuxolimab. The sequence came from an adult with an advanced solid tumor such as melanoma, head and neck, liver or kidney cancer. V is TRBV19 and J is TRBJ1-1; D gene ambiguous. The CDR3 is CASQEWGTPKGGAFF. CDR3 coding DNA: TGTGCCAGTCAGGAGTGGGGTACCCCAAAGGGAGGAGCTTTCTTT.